This TCR beta chain was found in a study of T cells in Graves' hyperthyroidism and ophthalmopathy. TCR beta CDR3 regions were amplified from RNA transcripts. When the TCR CDR3 underwent first-round RT-PCR, the HTBI primer set was used. TCRdb re-called the multiplex PCR reads with MiXCR, one entry per CDR3 protein. The sample includes around 340,000 distinct CDR3 sequences, around 16% of them seen just once. If no ophthalmopathy progression occurred within 18 months, Graves' hyperthyroidism was stable. Clinical symptoms, serum thyroxine and TRAb, thyroid ultrasound and orbital computed tomography were used for the diagnoses. V lost 5 bases and J lost 0, with 11 bases in between. The CDR3 has 14 amino acids. Germline V gene lookup returns CDR1 MDHEN and CDR2 SYDVKM. Study-level findings and limits: The model predicted ophthalmopathy a median approximately 6.3 months before onset.

Regarding this clonotype: Antigen: not known.

The chain combines TRBV28 with TRBJ2-7, with D perhaps TRBD2 (6 bases). This sequence originates from a man younger than 40 with Graves' hyperthyroidism. The sample was blood. CDR3 bases: TGTGCCAGCAGTCGGGCTAGCGTCTCCTACGAGCAGTACTTC. Protein: CASSRASVSYEQYF. Drawing the rest from reference TRBV28 and TRBJ2-7, the complete variable domain is DVKVTQSSRYLVKRTGEKVFLECVQDMDHENMFWYRQDPGLGLRLIYFSYDVKMKEKGDIPEGYSVSREKKERFSLILESASTNQTSMYLCASSRASVSYEQYFGPGTRLTVT.